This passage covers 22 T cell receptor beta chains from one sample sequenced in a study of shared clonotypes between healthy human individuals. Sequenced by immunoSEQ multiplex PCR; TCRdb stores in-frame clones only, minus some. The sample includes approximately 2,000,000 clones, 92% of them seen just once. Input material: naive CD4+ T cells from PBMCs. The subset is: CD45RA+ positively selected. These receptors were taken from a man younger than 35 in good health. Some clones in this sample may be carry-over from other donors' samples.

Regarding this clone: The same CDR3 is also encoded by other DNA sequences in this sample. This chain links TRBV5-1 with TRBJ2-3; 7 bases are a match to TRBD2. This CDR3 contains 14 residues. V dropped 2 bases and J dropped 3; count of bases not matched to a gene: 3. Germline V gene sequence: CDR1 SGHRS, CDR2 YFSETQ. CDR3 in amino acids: CASSFQGGTDTQYF. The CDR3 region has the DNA TGCGCCAGCAGCTTCCAGGGAGGGACAGATACGCAGTATTTT.

In DNA form, the CDR3 reads TGTGCCACCAGTCCGAGAACTTATAGCAATCAGCCCCAGCATTTT. It translates to CATSPRTYSNQPQHF. The chain is built from TRBV15 and TRBJ1-5; the D is unclear. This CDR3 is built from 15 residues. The V end lost 6 bases, the J end lost 0 bases, and 12 bases lay between the germline ends. Germline V gene lookup returns CDR1 LNHNV and CDR2 YYDKDF (reference sequence).

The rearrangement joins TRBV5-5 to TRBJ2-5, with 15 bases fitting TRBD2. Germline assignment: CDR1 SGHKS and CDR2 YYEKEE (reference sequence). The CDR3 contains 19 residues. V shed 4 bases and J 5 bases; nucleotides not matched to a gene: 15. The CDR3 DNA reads TGTGCCAGCAGCCTGGAGGGTTGGACTAGCGGGAGGGACAAGGAGACCCAGTACTTC. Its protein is CASSLEGWTSGRDKETQYF.

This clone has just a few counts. In DNA form, the CDR3 reads TGTGCCAGCAGCTTAGGAGGGACAGCGTTAGGCGGGGAGCTGTTTTTT. Translated: CASSLGGTALGGELFF. The chain recombines TRBV7-3 with TRBJ2-2, with D possibly being TRBD1 (7 bases). V was clipped by 2 bases and J by 7 bases, with 17 bases between them. Germline V gene data show CDR1 as SGHTA and CDR2 as FQGTGA. CDR3 length: 16 residues.

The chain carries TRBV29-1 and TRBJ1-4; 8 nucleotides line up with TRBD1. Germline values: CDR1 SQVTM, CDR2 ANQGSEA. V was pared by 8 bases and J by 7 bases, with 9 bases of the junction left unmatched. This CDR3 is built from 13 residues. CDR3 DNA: TGCAGCTCCCAGGGGGCCCAGGGTGAAAAACTGTTTTTT. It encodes CSSQGAQGEKLFF. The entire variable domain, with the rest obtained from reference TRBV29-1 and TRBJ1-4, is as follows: SAVISQKPSRDICQRGTSLTIQCQVDSQVTMMFWYRQQPGQSLTLIATANQGSEATYESGFVIDKFPISRPNLTFSTLTVSNMSPEDSSIYLCSSQGAQGEKLFFGSGTQLSVL.

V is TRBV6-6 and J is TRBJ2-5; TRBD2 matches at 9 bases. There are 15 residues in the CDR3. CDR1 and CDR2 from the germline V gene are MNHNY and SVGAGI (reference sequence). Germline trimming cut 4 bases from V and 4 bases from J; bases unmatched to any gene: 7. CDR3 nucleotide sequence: TGTGCCAGCAGTTGCGGCGGACTAGCGCGAGAGACCCAGTACTTC. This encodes CASSCGGLARETQYF.

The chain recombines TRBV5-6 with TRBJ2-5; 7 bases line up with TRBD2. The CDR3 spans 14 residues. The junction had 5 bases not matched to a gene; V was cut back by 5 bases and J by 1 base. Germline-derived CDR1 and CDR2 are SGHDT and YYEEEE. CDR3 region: CASRRTGGQETQYF. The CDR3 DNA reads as TGTGCCAGCAGACGTACGGGGGGCCAAGAGACCCAGTACTTC.

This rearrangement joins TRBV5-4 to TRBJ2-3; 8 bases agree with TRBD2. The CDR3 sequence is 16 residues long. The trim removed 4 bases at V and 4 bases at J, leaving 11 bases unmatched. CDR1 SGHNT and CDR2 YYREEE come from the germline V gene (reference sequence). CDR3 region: CASSPRSGSFSDTQYF. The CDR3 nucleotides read TGTGCCAGCAGCCCACGGAGCGGGAGTTTTTCAGATACGCAGTATTTT.

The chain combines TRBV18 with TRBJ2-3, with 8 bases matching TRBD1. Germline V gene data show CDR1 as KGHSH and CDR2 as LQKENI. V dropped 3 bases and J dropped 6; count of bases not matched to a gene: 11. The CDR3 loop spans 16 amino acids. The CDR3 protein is CASSPPLGQGSDTQYF. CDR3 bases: TGTGCCAGCTCACCCCCTCTTGGACAGGGTTCGGATACGCAGTATTTT.

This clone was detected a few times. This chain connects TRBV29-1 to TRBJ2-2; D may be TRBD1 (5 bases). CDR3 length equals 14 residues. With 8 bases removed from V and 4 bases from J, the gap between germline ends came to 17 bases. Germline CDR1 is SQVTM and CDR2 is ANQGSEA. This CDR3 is CSTRQRFGTGELFF. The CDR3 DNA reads TGCAGCACCAGACAGAGGTTTGGCACCGGGGAGCTGTTTTTT.

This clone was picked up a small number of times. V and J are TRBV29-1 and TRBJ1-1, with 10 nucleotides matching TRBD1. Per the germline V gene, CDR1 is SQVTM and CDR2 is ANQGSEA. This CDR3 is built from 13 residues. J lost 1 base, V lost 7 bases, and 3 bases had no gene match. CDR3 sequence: CSGDRGWNTEAFF. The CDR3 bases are TGCAGCGGGGACAGGGGATGGAACACTGAAGCTTTCTTT. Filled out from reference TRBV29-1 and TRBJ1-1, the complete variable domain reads SAVISQKPSRDICQRGTSLTIQCQVDSQVTMMFWYRQQPGQSLTLIATANQGSEATYESGFVIDKFPISRPNLTFSTLTVSNMSPEDSSIYLCSGDRGWNTEAFFGQGTRLTVV.

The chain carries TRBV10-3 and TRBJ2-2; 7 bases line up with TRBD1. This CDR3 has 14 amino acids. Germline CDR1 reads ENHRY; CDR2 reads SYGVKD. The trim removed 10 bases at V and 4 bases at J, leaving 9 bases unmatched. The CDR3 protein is CATSNRGSTGELFF. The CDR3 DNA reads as TGTGCCACCTCGAACAGGGGTAGCACCGGGGAGCTGTTTTTT.

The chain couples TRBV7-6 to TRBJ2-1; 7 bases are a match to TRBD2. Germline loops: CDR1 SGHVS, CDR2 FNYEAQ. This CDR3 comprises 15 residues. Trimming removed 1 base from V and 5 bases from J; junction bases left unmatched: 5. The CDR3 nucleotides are TGTGCCAGCAGCTTAGGAGGGAGGGTTAACAATGAGCAGTTCTTC. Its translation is CASSLGGRVNNEQFF.

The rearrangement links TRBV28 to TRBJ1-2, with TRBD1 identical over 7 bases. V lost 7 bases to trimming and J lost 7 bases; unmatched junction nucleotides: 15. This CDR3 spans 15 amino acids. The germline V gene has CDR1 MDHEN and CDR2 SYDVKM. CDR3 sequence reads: CASIVRTGEVGGYTF. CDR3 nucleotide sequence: TGTGCCAGCATAGTTCGAACAGGGGAGGTTGGTGGCTACACCTTC.

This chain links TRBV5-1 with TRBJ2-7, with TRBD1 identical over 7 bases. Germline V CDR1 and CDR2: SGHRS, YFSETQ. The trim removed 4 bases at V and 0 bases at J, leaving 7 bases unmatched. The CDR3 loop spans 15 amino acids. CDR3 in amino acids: CASSPETGSSYEQYF. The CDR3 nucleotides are TGCGCCAGCAGCCCGGAGACAGGGAGCTCCTACGAGCAGTACTTC.

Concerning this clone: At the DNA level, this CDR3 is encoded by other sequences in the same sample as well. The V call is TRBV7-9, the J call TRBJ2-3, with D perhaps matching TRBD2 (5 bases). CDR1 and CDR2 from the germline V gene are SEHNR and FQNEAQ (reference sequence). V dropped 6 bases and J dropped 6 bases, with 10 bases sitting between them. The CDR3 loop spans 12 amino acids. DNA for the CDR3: TGTGCCAGCAGTCCATCGGGGGATACGCAGTATTTT. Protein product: CASSPSGDTQYF.

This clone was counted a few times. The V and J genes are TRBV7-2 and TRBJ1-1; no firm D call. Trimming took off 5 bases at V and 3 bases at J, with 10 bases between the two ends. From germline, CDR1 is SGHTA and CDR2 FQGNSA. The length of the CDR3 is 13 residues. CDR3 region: CASSLVGHTEAFF. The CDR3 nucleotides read TGTGCCAGCAGCCTAGTCGGTCACACTGAAGCTTTCTTT.

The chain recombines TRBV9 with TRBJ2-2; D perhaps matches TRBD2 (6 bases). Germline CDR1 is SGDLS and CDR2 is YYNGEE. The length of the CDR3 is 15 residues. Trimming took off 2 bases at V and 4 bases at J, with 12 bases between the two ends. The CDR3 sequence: CASSVVERVTGELFF. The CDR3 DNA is TGTGCCAGCAGCGTTGTCGAGCGGGTCACCGGGGAGCTGTTTTTT. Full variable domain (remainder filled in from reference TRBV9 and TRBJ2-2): DSGVTQTPKHLITATGQRVTLRCSPRSGDLSVYWYQQSLDQGLQFLIQYYNGEERAKGNILERFSAQQFPDLHSELNLSSLELGDSALYFCASSVVERVTGELFFGEGSRLTVL.

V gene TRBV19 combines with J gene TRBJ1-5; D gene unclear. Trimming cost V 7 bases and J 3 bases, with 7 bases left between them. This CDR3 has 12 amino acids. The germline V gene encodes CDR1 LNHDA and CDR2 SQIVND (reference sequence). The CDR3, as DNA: TGTGCCAGTAACCAACTCAATCAGCCCCAGCATTTT. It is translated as CASNQLNQPQHF. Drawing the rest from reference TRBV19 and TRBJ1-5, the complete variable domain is DGGITQSPKYLFRKEGQNVTLSCEQNLNHDAMYWYRQDPGQGLRLIYYSQIVNDFQKGDIAEGYSVSREKKESFPLTVTSAQKNPTAFYLCASNQLNQPQHFGDGTRLSIL.

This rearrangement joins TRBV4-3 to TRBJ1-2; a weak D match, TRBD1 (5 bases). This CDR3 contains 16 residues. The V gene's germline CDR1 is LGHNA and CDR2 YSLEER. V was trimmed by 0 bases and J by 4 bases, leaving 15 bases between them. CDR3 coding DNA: TGCGCCAGCAGCCAAGATAACAGGCAAGGGAGCTATGGCTACACCTTC. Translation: CASSQDNRQGSYGYTF.

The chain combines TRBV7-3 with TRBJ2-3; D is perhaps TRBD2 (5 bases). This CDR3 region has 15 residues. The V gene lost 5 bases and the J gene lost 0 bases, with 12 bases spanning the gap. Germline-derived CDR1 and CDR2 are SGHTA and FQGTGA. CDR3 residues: CASSPPAGSTDTQYF. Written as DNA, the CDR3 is TGTGCCAGCAGCCCCCCGGCGGGTAGCACAGATACGCAGTATTTT.

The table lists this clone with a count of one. The CDR3 sequence: CASRDGWGTTETEAFF. For the CDR3, the DNA is TGCGCCAGCAGAGATGGGTGGGGAACGACTGAAACTGAAGCTTTCTTT. The rearrangement joins TRBV5-1 to TRBJ1-1; D gene uncertain. The V gene lost 5 bases and the J gene lost 5 bases, with 22 bases spanning the gap. CDR1 is SGHRS, CDR2 YFSETQ, per germline. The CDR3 contains 16 residues.